A selection of T cell receptor beta chains follows, all from one sample in a study of shared clonotypes between healthy human individuals. Produced via immunoSEQ multiplex PCR; TCRdb's table is partial and in-frame only. Seen here are around 2.3 million clones, approximately 94% observed once, and the top ten hold roughly 0.13%. What was sequenced was naive CD4+ T cells sorted from blood. Every receptor here comes from a man between 18 and 29 years old in good health. Both conserved end residues are part of each CDR3. Each record gives: CDR3 DNA, CDR3 protein, clone size, V gene, D gene, J gene. A D gene is named only where the DNA matches it firmly. The listing skips clone size in some rows; elsewhere it reads once, few, many or a size class.

TGTGCCAGCAGTTACGCGGGGGCAGGGGGCAAAAACATTCAGTACTTC,CASSYAGAGGKNIQYF,-,TRBV6-5,-,TRBJ2-4
TGTGCCAGCAGTAAATTTGGGGGAACAGGGTACGGCAATCAGCCCCAGCATTTT,CASSKFGGTGYGNQPQHF,-,TRBV28,-,TRBJ1-5
TGTGCCAGCAGCCTGGGTGCGGGGGCAGGGCAGCCCCAGCATTTT,CASSLGAGAGQPQHF,-,TRBV7-2,-,TRBJ1-5
TGCGCCAGCAGCCAAGAGCCCCCGGGGACGGGCACAGATACGCAGTATTTT,CASSQEPPGTGTDTQYF,-,TRBV4-1,-,TRBJ2-3
TGTGCCAGCAGTCTGGAAGACCGCCAAGATACGCAGTATTTT,CASSLEDRQDTQYF,-,TRBV27,-,TRBJ2-3
TGTGCCTGGACAACCGGACAGGGCAGCTACGAGCAGTACTTC,CAWTTGQGSYEQYF,-,TRBV30,TRBD1,TRBJ2-7
TGTGCCTGGAGTGAGACCGGGAAAAACAATCAGCCCCAGCATTTT,CAWSETGKNNQPQHF,-,TRBV30,-,TRBJ1-5
TGTGCCAGCAGTATTGGACAGCGGAGCTCCTACGAGCAGTACTTC,CASSIGQRSSYEQYF,-,TRBV5-4,-,TRBJ2-7
TGTGCCAGCAGTTTAGAGGGGCGGTTGCGGAACACTGAAGCTTTCTTT,CASSLEGRLRNTEAFF,-,TRBV6-6,-,TRBJ1-1
TGCGCCAGCAGCTTGGGAGGGGTGGGCTACGAGCAGTACTTC,CASSLGGVGYEQYF,-,TRBV5-1,-,TRBJ2-7
TGTGCCATCAGTACCGACTTGTTGCAGCCCCAGCATTTT,CAISTDLLQPQHF,-,TRBV10-3,-,TRBJ1-5
TGTGCCAGCAGTTTAGGACTAGCGGGGATAGGGTACGAGCAGTACTTC,CASSLGLAGIGYEQYF,-,TRBV6-6,TRBD2,TRBJ2-7
TGCAGCGTTCTCGGGGCGGGGGGCACAGATACGCAGTATTTT,CSVLGAGGTDTQYF,-,TRBV29-1,TRBD2,TRBJ2-3
TGTGCCAGCAGCTTAACCGGGACACCTGGAAACACCATATATTTT,CASSLTGTPGNTIYF,once,TRBV11-2,-,TRBJ1-3
TGTGCCAGCAGCGTAGCTGAAGATACGCAGTATTTT,CASSVAEDTQYF,-,TRBV9,-,TRBJ2-3
TGTGCCAGCCAAGCGGGGGAGACGTACCAAGAGACCCAGTACTTC,CASQAGETYQETQYF,-,TRBV6-6,TRBD2,TRBJ2-5
TGTGCCAGCAGCTTCAGTGCGACTAGCGGGGTACGGGAGCAGTACTTC,CASSFSATSGVREQYF,-,TRBV7-2,TRBD2,TRBJ2-7
TGTGCCGGCGATGGCTACACCTTC,CAGDGYTF,-,TRBV7-9,-,TRBJ1-2
TGCGCCAGCAGTGAGCAGGGCTCCGGAAACACCATATATTTT,CASSEQGSGNTIYF,-,TRBV10-2,-,TRBJ1-3
TGTGCCAGCACCCTCGACGACCTGCTACCTGGCTACACCTTC,CASTLDDLLPGYTF,-,TRBV6-6,-,TRBJ1-2
TGCGCCAGCAGCCAAGGGAAGGGGGCGAAAGACTATGGCTACACCTTC,CASSQGKGAKDYGYTF,-,TRBV4-1,TRBD1,TRBJ1-2
TGCGCCAGCAGCCGGGACGGCAGGGAGACCACCGGGGAGCTGTTTTTT,CASSRDGRETTGELFF,-,TRBV5-1,-,TRBJ2-2
TGTGCCATCACTTTAATACAGGGGGCTGGGGAAGCTTTCTTT,CAITLIQGAGEAFF,-,TRBV10-3,TRBD1,TRBJ1-1
TGTGCCAGCTCACCAACTAGCACAGATACGCAGTATTTT,CASSPTSTDTQYF,-,TRBV18,-,TRBJ2-3
TGCGCCAGCAGCTCGACAGGGGTTTACTACGAGCAGTACTTC,CASSSTGVYYEQYF,-,TRBV5-1,TRBD1,TRBJ2-7
TGTGCCTGGAGTGGGGAGACAGGGGTTAATCAGCCCCAGCATTTT,CAWSGETGVNQPQHF,-,TRBV30,TRBD1,TRBJ1-5
TGTGCCAGCAGTGATCCAGCGGCACAGGGGACCATCGGCTACACCTTC,CASSDPAAQGTIGYTF,few,TRBV25-1,TRBD1,TRBJ1-2
TGTGCCAGCAGTTTTGGGACTAGCGGGGGGGATGAGCAGTTCTTC,CASSFGTSGGDEQFF,-,TRBV27,TRBD2,TRBJ2-1
TGTGCCTGGGGTGAGGGGCTGACGGCTGGGGAGCTGTTTTTT,CAWGEGLTAGELFF,-,TRBV30,-,TRBJ2-2
TGTGCCAGCAGTTACCAGGGGCCCGCGCGGTACTTC,CASSYQGPARYF,-,TRBV6-5,-,TRBJ2-7
TGTGCCAGCCGCAGGGGATACGATCAGCCCCAGCATTTT,CASRRGYDQPQHF,-,TRBV6-5,-,TRBJ1-5
TGTGCCAGCAGCCCCCCCCTATTCTACGAGCAGTGCTTC,CASSPPLFYEQCF,-,TRBV7-9,-,TRBJ2-7
TGTGCCAGCAGCCCGGACCTTGGGGGCTACACCTTC,CASSPDLGGYTF,-,TRBV7-2,-,TRBJ1-2
TGTGCCAGCTCCCAGGGTGATAGCAATCAGCCCCAGCATTTT,CASSQGDSNQPQHF,once,TRBV18,-,TRBJ1-5
TGTGCCAGCTCACCACCGCCTGGGTTGTCGGCCTACGAGCAGTACTTC,CASSPPPGLSAYEQYF,-,TRBV18,-,TRBJ2-7
TGTGCCAGCAGCTTAGTGGGCCCAACTAGCGGGGTAGGGGGTACGCAGTATTTT,CASSLVGPTSGVGGTQYF,-,TRBV11-2,TRBD2,TRBJ2-3
TGCAGCGTTGAAAATAGGGGCTATTATCCTGAAGCTTTCTTT,CSVENRGYYPEAFF,-,TRBV29-1,-,TRBJ1-1
TGTGCCAGCAGCTTAGGTAGTGTTGCGGGGGGGCTCACAGATACGCAGTATTTT,CASSLGSVAGGLTDTQYF,-,TRBV7-2,TRBD2,TRBJ2-3
TGCGCCAGCAGCCAAGGCGGGTTCAGTCCGTTGGGCCCAGATACGCAGTATTTT,CASSQGGFSPLGPDTQYF,-,TRBV4-1,-,TRBJ2-3
TGTGCCAGCAGTGAATACCTCCTGATTAATGAAAAACTGTTTTTT,CASSEYLLINEKLFF,-,TRBV2,-,TRBJ1-4
TGTGCCACCACAGGGGGCGCCGGGGTGGGCACCGGGGAGCTGTTTTTT,CATTGGAGVGTGELFF,-,TRBV9,TRBD1,TRBJ2-2
TGTGCCAGCAGCCGGGCAGGGAAAAGCGGGAGCTACAATGAGCAGTTCTTC,CASSRAGKSGSYNEQFF,-,TRBV5-4,TRBD2,TRBJ2-1
TGTGCCTGGAGTGTAGGGGGCAAGAGTCACGCTTTCTTT,CAWSVGGKSHAFF,-,TRBV30,TRBD1,TRBJ1-1
TGCGCCAGCAGCCCCCTTTCAAGCTCCTACAATGAGCAGTTCTTC,CASSPLSSSYNEQFF,-,TRBV5-1,-,TRBJ2-1
TGTGCCAGCAGCTCACGGACTAGCGGGAGGCCCGCCGGTAGCGGGGAGCTGTTTTTT,CASSSRTSGRPAGSGELFF,-,TRBV5-6,TRBD2,TRBJ2-2
TGTGCCAGCAGTTTGGGGCAGGGGGCCCTCTACGAGCAGTACTTC,CASSLGQGALYEQYF,-,TRBV27,TRBD1,TRBJ2-7
TGTGCCAGCAGCTTCCGCCCCTTCGGTAGCGGTACCTCCTACAATGAGCAGTTCTTC,CASSFRPFGSGTSYNEQFF,-,TRBV7-2,-,TRBJ2-1
TGTGCCAGCAAGGGAACAAGTTATGGAAACACCATATATTTT,CASKGTSYGNTIYF,-,TRBV6-5,-,TRBJ1-3
TGTGCCAGCAGCTTACCGCAGGGAGAAGCTTTCTTT,CASSLPQGEAFF,-,TRBV7-9,-,TRBJ1-1
TGTGCCAGCAGCTTAGGGACAGAGGCCTCCTACGAGCAGTACTTC,CASSLGTEASYEQYF,-,TRBV5-4,TRBD1,TRBJ2-7
TGTGCCAGCAGTTACTCGAGACTAGCGTCCACAGATACGCAGTATTTT,CASSYSRLASTDTQYF,once,TRBV6-5,TRBD2,TRBJ2-3
TGTGCCAGCTACAGGGTGGGGTTTGGAGAGCAGTACTTC,CASYRVGFGEQYF,-,TRBV28,-,TRBJ2-7
TGTGCCAGTAGTACACCCGGCGGACAGGCCTACGAGCAGTACTTC,CASSTPGGQAYEQYF,-,TRBV19,TRBD1,TRBJ2-7
TGTGCCACCCGACAGCCTGGGGCCAACGTCCTGACTTTC,CATRQPGANVLTF,-,TRBV6-5,-,TRBJ2-6
TGTGCCAGCCGGACTGTTGGTGAAGCTTTCTTT,CASRTVGEAFF,-,TRBV25-1,-,TRBJ1-1
TGCGCCAGCAGCCAAGATGGGTTAGGGAAATATGGCTACACCTTC,CASSQDGLGKYGYTF,-,TRBV4-3,-,TRBJ1-2
TGTGCCAGCAGCGGGGAGGGCAACTATAATTCACCCCTCCACTTT,CASSGEGNYNSPLHF,-,TRBV9,-,TRBJ1-6
TGTGCCTGGAGTGTTACAGGGGGAAGGCATTTCTTT,CAWSVTGGRHFF,-,TRBV30,TRBD1,TRBJ1-1